The 10 T cell receptor beta chains listed next were all sequenced from one sample in a study of tumor and adjacent non-tumor tissue in lung cancer. A modified ARM-PCR protocol with three rounds of nested PCR amplified TCRbeta. A single record per CDR3 protein comes from TCRdb applying MiXCR to the multiplex PCR reads. The sample consists of around 75,000 distinct CDR3 sequences, less than 75% of them appearing once. This sample's RNA came from whole unsorted tissue. The normal lung tissue was taken more than 3 cm from the tumor edge. What was sequenced was distant non-tumor lung tissue. The source is a woman between 45 and 65 years old with non-small cell lung cancer.

Notes on this clonotype: A junction boundary mismatches the germline segment, possibly from a read error. This chain links TRBV4-3 with TRBJ2-6, with D unclear. There are 18 residues in the CDR3. The germline V gene has CDR1 LGHNA and CDR2 YSLEER. Here the CDR3 reads CASSRENDGNSGVNVLIF. The CDR3 DNA sequence: TGCGCCAGCAGCCGAGAAAATGATGGGAACTCTGGGGTCAACGTCCTGATTTTC.

Ten or more counts support this clonotype. The chain employs TRBV6-6 and TRBJ1-2, with D possibly TRBD1 on 5 matching bases. V lost 2 bases and J 4 bases, leaving 8 bases between the germline ends. Germline CDR1 and CDR2: MNHNY and SVGAGI (reference sequence). CDR3 length equals 13 residues. DNA for the CDR3: TGTGCCAGCAGTTACGGGGCCCTCTATGGCTACACCTTC. This sequence encodes CASSYGALYGYTF.

This clonotype was seen many times. The rearrangement links TRBV20-1 to TRBJ1-3; TRBD1 matches at 12 bases. V lost 1 base to trimming and J lost 6 bases; unmatched junction nucleotides: 4. Germline values: CDR1 DFQATT, CDR2 SNEGSKA (reference sequence). The CDR3 covers 15 residues. This CDR3 is CSARGLGQGANTIYF. In DNA, the CDR3 is TGCAGTGCTAGAGGGCTGGGACAGGGGGCAAACACCATATATTTT.

About this clonotype: Given the absence of the conserved phenylalanine or tryptophan at the CDR3 end, a read error is likely. The rearrangement links TRBV11-2 to TRBJ2-1; D gene ambiguous. The CDR3 has 13 residues. V lost 5 bases to trimming and J lost 6 bases, with 11 bases between them. Germline V gene sequence: CDR1 SGHAT, CDR2 FQNNGV. Here the CDR3 DNA reads TGTGCCAGCAGCCTCAACAACAGCAATGAGCAGTTCATC. Translating it yields CASSLNNSNEQFI.

Of note for this clonotype: A clone one base away is much larger, so this may be a read error. The genes are TRBV20-1 and TRBJ2-7; possibly TRBD2 for D (5 bases). This CDR3 contains 14 residues. Germline lookup yields CDR1 DFQATT and CDR2 SNEGSKA (reference sequence). This CDR3 reads CSAYPPADSYKQYF. The CDR3 coding sequence is TGCAGTGCCTACCCCCCAGCGGACTCCTACAAGCAGTACTTC.

This chain links TRBV7-2 with TRBJ2-7, with 15 positions matching TRBD2. This CDR3 spans 19 amino acids. After removal of 5 bases from V and 7 bases from J, the junction contained 18 bases not matched to a gene. Germline V gene sequence: CDR1 SGHTA, CDR2 FQGNSA. CDR3 loop: CASSPTRTSGRAVLWEQYF. In nucleotides, the CDR3 is TGTGCCAGCAGCCCAACCAGGACTAGCGGGAGGGCGGTTCTGTGGGAGCAGTACTTC.

The chain has TRBV6-6 and TRBJ2-1; D gene ambiguous. CDR3 length equals 15 residues. V was trimmed by 2 bases and J by 0 bases, leaving 8 bases between them. Germline V lookup: CDR1 MNHNY, CDR2 SVGAGI (reference sequence). CDR3 bases: TGTGCCAGCAGTTACGTTATGGACTCCTACAATGAGCAGTTCTTC. It specifies CASSYVMDSYNEQFF.

Worth noting for this clonotype: Just one base apart from a much larger clone, this may be a read error. The chain employs TRBV6-2 or TRBV6-3 and TRBJ2-6; TRBD2 agrees at 11 bases. The V gene's germline CDR1 is MNHEY and CDR2 SVGEGT. The CDR3 is made up of 19 amino acids. CDR3 loop: CVSSFFLAGGISGANVLTF. The CDR3 DNA is TGTGTCAGCAGTTTCTTTCTAGCGGGAGGAATCTCTGGGGCCAACGTCCTGACTTTC.

This clonotype was picked up one time. At one end the junction does not follow the germline gene, possibly because of a read error. V usage is TRBV10-3 and J usage is TRBJ2-7; the match to TRBD1 covers 9 bases. The CDR3 contains 14 residues. CDR1 and CDR2 from the germline V gene are ENHRY and SYGVKD. This chain's CDR3 is CAIRAGTGQEEQYF. The CDR3 nucleotides read TGTGCCATCAGAGCCGGGACAGGGCAGGAGGAGCAATACTTC.

This clonotype was detected only a few times. A much larger clone differs by one base, so this may be a read error. Written as DNA, the CDR3 is TGCGGCTTCCGGCGGGAGAGGTATGAGCAGTTCTTC. Translation: CGFRRERYEQFF. The gene calls are TRBV29-1 and TRBJ2-1; 7 bases match TRBD2. CDR1 is SQVTM, CDR2 ANQGSEA, per germline. This CDR3 has 12 amino acids.